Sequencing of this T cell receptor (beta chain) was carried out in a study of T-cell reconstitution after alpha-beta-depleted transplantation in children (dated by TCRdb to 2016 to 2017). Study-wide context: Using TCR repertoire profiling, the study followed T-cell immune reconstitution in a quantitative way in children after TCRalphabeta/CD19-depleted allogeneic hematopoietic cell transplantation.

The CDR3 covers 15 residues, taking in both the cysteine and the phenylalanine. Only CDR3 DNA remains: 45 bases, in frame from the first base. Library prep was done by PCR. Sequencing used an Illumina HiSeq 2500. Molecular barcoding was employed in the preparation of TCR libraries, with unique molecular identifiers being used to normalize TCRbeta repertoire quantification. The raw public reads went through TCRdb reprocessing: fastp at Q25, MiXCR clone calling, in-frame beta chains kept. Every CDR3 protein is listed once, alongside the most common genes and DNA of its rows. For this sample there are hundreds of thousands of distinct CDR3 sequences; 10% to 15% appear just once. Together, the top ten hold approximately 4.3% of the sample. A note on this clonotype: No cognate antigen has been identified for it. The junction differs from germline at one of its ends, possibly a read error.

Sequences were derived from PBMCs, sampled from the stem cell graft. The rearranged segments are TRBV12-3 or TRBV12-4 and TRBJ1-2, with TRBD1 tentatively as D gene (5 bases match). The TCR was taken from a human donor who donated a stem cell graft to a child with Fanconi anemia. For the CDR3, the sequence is CASSLALGRAPSFAF. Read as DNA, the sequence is TGTGCCAGCAGTTTAGCGCTAGGCAGGGCTCCGTCCTTCGCCTTC.